The rows below give T cell receptor beta chains drawn from one sample of a study of T cell responses to AZD1222 COVID-19 vaccine. Data came from immunoSEQ multiplex PCR; TCRdb stores just in-frame clones and leaves some out. This repertoire shows 180,000 or so clones, 92% found once; its top ten account for 1.3%. Sample: peripheral blood, taken 28 days after the second AZD1222 dose. The receptors originated from an adult who received the AZD1222 COVID-19 vaccine. CDR3s leave out the opening cysteine and the closing phenylalanine or tryptophan. Fields, in order: J gene, V gene, CDR3 protein.

j_call: TRBJ1-6; v_call: TRBV7-2; cdr3_aa: ASSPRQGNYNSPLH
j_call: TRBJ1-1; v_call: TRBV7-9; cdr3_aa: ASRTGTGIGTEAF
j_call: TRBJ1-1; v_call: TRBV28; cdr3_aa: ASSLLGATNTEAF
j_call: TRBJ1-4; v_call: TRBV7-8; cdr3_aa: ASSWDTGPVPIATNEKLF
j_call: TRBJ1-1; v_call: TRBV4-1; cdr3_aa: ASSQERSDRERRAF
j_call: TRBJ1-5; v_call: TRBV2; cdr3_aa: ASRPSGNQPQH
j_call: TRBJ2-4; v_call: TRBV6-5; cdr3_aa: ASSPGELAKNIQY
j_call: TRBJ1-2; v_call: TRBV7-9; cdr3_aa: ASSAGDRENGYT
j_call: TRBJ2-3; v_call: TRBV9; cdr3_aa: ASSQNGVTQY
j_call: TRBJ1-2; v_call: TRBV6-6; cdr3_aa: ASSKDGTPIGGYT
j_call: TRBJ2-7; v_call: TRBV4-1; cdr3_aa: ASSQEGGQSYEQY
j_call: TRBJ1-5; v_call: TRBV19; cdr3_aa: ASSMFTHRGGSGDQPQH
j_call: TRBJ1-1; v_call: TRBV18; cdr3_aa: ASSPRTENTEAF
j_call: TRBJ2-3; v_call: TRBV5-1; cdr3_aa: ASSAGRGAFDTQY
j_call: TRBJ1-4; v_call: TRBV19; cdr3_aa: ASSIVYGTGVSEKLF
j_call: TRBJ2-7; v_call: TRBV2; cdr3_aa: ASSYRGPYEQY
j_call: TRBJ2-5; v_call: TRBV29-1; cdr3_aa: SVDRGQETQY
j_call: TRBJ1-5; v_call: TRBV2; cdr3_aa: ASREDRGRPVVQH
j_call: TRBJ1-1; v_call: TRBV3-1/TRBV3-2; cdr3_aa: ASSFGTGGNTEAF
j_call: TRBJ2-5; v_call: TRBV5-6; cdr3_aa: ASSLRQGKETQY
j_call: TRBJ1-1; v_call: TRBV4-1; cdr3_aa: ASSQPGTAPLNTEAF
j_call: TRBJ1-5; v_call: TRBV6-1; cdr3_aa: ASSEGRGRLYSNQPQH
j_call: TRBJ2-7; v_call: TRBV7-9; cdr3_aa: ASSLGQGLYEQY
j_call: TRBJ2-7; v_call: TRBV10-3; cdr3_aa: AITEESSYEQY
j_call: TRBJ2-1; v_call: TRBV5-1; cdr3_aa: ASSTGRNSYNEQF